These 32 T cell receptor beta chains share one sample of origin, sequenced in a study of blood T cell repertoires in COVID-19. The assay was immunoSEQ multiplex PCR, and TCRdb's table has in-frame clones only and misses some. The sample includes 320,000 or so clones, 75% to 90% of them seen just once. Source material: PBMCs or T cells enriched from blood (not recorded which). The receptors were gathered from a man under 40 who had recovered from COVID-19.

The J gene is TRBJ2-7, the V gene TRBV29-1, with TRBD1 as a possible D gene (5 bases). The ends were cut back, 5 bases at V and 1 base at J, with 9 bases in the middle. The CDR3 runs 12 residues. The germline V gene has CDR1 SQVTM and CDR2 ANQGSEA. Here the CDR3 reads CSVQDTSYEQYF. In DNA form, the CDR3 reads TGCAGCGTTCAGGACACTTCCTACGAGCAGTACTTC.

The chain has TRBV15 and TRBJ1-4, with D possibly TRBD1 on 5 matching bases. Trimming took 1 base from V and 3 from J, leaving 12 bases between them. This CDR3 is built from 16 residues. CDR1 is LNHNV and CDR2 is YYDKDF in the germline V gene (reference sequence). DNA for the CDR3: TGTGCCACCAGCAGAGTGGGGGGGTCGGCTAATGAAAAACTGTTTTTT. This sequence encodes CATSRVGGSANEKLFF.

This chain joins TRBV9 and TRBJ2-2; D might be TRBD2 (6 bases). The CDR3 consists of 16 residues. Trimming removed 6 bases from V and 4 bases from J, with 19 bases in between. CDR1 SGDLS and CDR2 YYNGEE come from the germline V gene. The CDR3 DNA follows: TGTGCCAGCACGGCCGGGGGAGGAGAGAGCACCGGGGAGCTGTTTTTT. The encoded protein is CASTAGGGESTGELFF.

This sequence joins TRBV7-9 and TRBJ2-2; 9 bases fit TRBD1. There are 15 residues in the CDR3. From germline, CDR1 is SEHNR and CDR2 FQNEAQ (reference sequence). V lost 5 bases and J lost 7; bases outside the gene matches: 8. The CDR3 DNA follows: TGTGCCAGCAGCACCGGGACAGGGAGTGGCGGGGAGCTGTTTTTT. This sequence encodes CASSTGTGSGGELFF.

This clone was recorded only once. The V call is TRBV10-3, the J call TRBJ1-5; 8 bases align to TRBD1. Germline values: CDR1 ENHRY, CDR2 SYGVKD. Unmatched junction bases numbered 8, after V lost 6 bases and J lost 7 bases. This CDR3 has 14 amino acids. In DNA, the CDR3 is TGTGCCATCAGAAGCACAGGGGGTGCCCAGCCCCAGCATTTT. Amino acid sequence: CAIRSTGGAQPQHF.

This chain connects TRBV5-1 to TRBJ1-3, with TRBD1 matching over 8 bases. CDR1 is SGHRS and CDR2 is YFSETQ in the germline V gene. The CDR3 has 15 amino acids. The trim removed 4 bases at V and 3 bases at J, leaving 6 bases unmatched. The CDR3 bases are TGCGCCAGCAGCCCCGGACAGGGCTTTGGAAACACCATATATTTT. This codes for CASSPGQGFGNTIYF.

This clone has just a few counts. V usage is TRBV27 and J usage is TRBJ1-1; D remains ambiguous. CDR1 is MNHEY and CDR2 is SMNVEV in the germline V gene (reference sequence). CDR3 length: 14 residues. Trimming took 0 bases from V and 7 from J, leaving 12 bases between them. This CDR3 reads CASSLSEVADEAFF. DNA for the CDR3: TGTGCCAGCAGTTTATCCGAAGTGGCAGATGAAGCTTTCTTT.

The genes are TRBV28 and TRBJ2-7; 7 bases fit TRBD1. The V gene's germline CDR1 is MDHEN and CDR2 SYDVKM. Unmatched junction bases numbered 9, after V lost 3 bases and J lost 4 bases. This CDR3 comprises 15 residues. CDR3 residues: CASSLVGQVGYEQYF. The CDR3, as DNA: TGTGCCAGCAGTTTGGTAGGACAGGTGGGGTACGAGCAGTACTTC.

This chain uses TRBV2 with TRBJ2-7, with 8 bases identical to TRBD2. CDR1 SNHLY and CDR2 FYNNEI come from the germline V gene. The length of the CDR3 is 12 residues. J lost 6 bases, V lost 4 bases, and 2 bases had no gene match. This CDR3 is CASSALAAEQYF. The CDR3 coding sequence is TGTGCCAGCAGTGCACTAGCGGCCGAGCAGTACTTC.

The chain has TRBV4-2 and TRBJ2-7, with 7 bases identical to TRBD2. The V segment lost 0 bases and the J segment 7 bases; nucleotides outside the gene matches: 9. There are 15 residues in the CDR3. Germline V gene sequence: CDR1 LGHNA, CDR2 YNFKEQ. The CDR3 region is CASSQDGAGYVEQYF. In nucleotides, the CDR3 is TGTGCCAGCAGCCAAGACGGAGCGGGGTACGTGGAGCAGTACTTC.

The CDR3 sequence is CASSTGLAGFLYNEQFF. In DNA form, the CDR3 reads TGTGCCAGCAGCACGGGACTAGCGGGGTTCTTGTACAATGAGCAGTTCTTC. The chain carries TRBV13 and TRBJ2-1; TRBD2 matches 13 bases. There are 17 residues in the CDR3. CDR1 is PRHDT, CDR2 FYEKMQ, per germline (reference sequence). J was trimmed by 4 bases and V by 5 bases; bases with no gene match: 8.

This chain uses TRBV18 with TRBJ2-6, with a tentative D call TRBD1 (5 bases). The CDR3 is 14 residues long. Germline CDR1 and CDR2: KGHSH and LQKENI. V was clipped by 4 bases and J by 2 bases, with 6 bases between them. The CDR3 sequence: CASSLDTGANVLTF. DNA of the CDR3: TGTGCCAGCTCACTGGACACTGGGGCCAACGTCCTGACTTTC.

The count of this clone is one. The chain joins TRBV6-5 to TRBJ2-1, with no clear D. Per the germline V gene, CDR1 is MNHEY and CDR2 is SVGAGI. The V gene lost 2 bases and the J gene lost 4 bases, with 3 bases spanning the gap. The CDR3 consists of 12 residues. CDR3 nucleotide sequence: TGTGCCAGCAGTTACCAATACAATGAGCAGTTCTTC. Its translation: CASSYQYNEQFF.

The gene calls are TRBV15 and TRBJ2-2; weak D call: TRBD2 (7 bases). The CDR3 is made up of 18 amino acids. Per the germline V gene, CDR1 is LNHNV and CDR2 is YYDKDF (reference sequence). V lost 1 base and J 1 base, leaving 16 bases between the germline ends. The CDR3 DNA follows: TGTGCCACCAGCAGAGCCTGGGGGAGGGGGGTGAACACCGGGGAGCTGTTTTTT. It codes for CATSRAWGRGVNTGELFF.

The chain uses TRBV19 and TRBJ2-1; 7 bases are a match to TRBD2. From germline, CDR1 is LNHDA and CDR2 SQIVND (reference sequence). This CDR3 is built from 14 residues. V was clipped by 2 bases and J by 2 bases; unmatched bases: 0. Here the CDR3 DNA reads TGTGCCAGTAGTATACGGGGGGCCTACAATGAGCAGTTCTTC. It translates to CASSIRGAYNEQFF.

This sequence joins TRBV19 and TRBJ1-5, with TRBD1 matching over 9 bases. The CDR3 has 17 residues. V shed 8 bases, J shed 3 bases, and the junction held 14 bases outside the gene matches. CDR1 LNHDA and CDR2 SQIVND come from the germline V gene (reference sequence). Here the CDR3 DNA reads TGTGCCAGTCGCCGGGACAGGGAGGGGTACGTCAATCAGCCCCAGCATTTT. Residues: CASRRDREGYVNQPQHF.

CDR3 residues: CASSGGDTEAFF. CDR3 sequence (DNA): TGTGCCAGCAGCGGGGGGGACACTGAAGCTTTCTTT. V usage is TRBV9 and J usage is TRBJ1-1; weak D call: TRBD1 (5 bases). This CDR3 contains 12 residues. CDR1 and CDR2 from the germline V gene are SGDLS and YYNGEE. Trimming cost V 3 bases and J 3 bases, with 6 bases left between them.

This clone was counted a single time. In DNA form, the CDR3 reads TGCAGCGTTGCAAGAGGACAGGGGGCAATAGAGCAGTACTTC. Translation: CSVARGQGAIEQYF. V usage is TRBV29-1 and J usage is TRBJ2-7; 11 nucleotides line up with TRBD1. The CDR3 totals 14 residues. The V gene's germline CDR1 is SQVTM and CDR2 ANQGSEA. J lost 7 bases, V lost 4 bases, and 9 bases had no gene match.

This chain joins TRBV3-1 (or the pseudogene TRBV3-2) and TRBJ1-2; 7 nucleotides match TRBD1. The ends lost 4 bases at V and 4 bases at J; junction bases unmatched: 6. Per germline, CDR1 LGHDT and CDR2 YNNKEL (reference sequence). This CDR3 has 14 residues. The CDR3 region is CASSPPRTGYGYTF. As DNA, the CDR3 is TGTGCCAGCAGCCCACCCCGGACAGGCTATGGCTACACCTTC.

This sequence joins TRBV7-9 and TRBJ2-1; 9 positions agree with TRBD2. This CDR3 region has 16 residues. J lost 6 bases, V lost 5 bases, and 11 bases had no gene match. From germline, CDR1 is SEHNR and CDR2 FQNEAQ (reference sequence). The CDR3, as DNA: TGTGCCAGCAGCCCCCCCATGGCGGGGGGGCCCAATGAGCAGTTCTTC. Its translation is CASSPPMAGGPNEQFF.

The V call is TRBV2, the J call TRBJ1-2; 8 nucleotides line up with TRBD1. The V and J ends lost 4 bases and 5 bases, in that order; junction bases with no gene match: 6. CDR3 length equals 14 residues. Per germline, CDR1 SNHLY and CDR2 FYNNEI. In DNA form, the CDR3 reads TGTGCCAGCAGTGCCAGGGGGCGCGTGTATGGCTACACCTTC. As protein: CASSARGRVYGYTF.

The CDR3 bases are TGTGCCACCAGTAGGCGGGGGGGCGACACAGATACGCAGTATTTT. Translated, it gives CATSRRGGDTDTQYF. The rearrangement uses TRBV24-1 and TRBJ2-3; 9 nucleotides match TRBD2. Per germline, CDR1 KGHDR and CDR2 SFDVKD. This CDR3 is built from 15 residues. V lost 6 bases to trimming and J lost 2 bases; unmatched junction nucleotides: 5.

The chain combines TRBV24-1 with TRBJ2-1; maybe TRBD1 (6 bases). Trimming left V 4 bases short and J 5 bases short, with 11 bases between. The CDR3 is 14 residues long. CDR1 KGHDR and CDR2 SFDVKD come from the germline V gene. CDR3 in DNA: TGTGCCACCAGTGACCCGACAGGAAACAATGAGCAGTTCTTC. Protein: CATSDPTGNNEQFF.

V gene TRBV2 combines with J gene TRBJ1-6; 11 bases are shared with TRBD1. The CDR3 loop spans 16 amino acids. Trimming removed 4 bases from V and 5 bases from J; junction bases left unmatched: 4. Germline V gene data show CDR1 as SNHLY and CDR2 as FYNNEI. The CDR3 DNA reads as TGTGCCAGCAGTGCGGACAGGGGGCTAAATAATTCACCCCTCCACTTT. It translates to CASSADRGLNNSPLHF.

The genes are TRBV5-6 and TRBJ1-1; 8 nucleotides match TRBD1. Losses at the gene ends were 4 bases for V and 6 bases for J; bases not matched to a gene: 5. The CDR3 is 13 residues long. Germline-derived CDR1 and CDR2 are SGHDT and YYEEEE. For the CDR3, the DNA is TGTGCCAGCAGCAGACAGGGGACTGCTGAAGCTTTCTTT. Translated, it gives CASSRQGTAEAFF.

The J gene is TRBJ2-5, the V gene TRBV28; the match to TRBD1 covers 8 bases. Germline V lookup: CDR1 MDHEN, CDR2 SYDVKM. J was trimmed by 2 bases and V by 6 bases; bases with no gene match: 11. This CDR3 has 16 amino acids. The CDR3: CASRSRGRRAQETQYF. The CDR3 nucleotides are TGTGCCAGCAGATCCAGGGGGCGGCGGGCGCAAGAGACCCAGTACTTC. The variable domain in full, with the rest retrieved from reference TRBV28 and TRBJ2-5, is DVKVTQSSRYLVKRTGEKVFLECVQDMDHENMFWYRQDPGLGLRLIYFSYDVKMKEKGDIPEGYSVSREKKERFSLILESASTNQTSMYLCASRSRGRRAQETQYFGPGTRLLVL.

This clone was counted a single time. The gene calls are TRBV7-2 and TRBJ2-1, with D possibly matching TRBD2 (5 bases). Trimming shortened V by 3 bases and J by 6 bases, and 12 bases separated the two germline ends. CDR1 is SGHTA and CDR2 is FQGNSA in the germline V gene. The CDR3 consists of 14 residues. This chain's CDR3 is CASSFTGGGNEQFF. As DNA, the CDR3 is TGTGCCAGCAGCTTCACTGGCGGAGGCAATGAGCAGTTCTTC. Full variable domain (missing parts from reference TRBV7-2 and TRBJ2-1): GAGVSQSPSNKVTEKGKDVELRCDPISGHTALYWYRQSLGQGLEFLIYFQGNSAPDKSGLPSDRFSAERTGGSVSTLTIQRTQQEDSAVYLCASSFTGGGNEQFFGPGTRLTVL.

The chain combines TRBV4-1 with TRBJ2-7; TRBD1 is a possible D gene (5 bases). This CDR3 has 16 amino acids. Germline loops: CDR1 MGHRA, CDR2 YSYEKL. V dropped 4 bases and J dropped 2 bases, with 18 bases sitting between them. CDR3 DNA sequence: TGCGCCAGCAGCCCAGGCGTTAGGGGCAGTCCCTACGAGCAGTACTTC. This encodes CASSPGVRGSPYEQYF.

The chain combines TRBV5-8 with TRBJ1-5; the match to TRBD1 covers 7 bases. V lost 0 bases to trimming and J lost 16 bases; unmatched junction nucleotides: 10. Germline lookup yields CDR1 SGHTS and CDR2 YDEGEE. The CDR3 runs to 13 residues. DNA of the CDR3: TGTGCCAGCAGCTTGGGGGCCGGGACAGCTCGTCATTTT. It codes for CASSLGAGTARHF.

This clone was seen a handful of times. CDR3 in DNA: TGTGCCAGCAGCTCTATCAACGAGCAGTACTTC. Its protein product is CASSSINEQYF. The V and J genes are TRBV7-8 and TRBJ2-7, with D unclear. The CDR3 has 11 amino acids. Germline lookup yields CDR1 SGHVS and CDR2 FQNEAQ. V lost 4 bases and J lost 5, with 6 bases in between. Full variable domain (rest looked up from reference TRBV7-8 and TRBJ2-7): GAGVSQSPRYKVAKRGQDVALRCDPISGHVSLFWYQQALGQGPEFLTYFQNEAQLDKSGLPSDRFFAERPEGSVSTLKIQRTQQEDSAVYLCASSSINEQYFGPGTRLTVT.

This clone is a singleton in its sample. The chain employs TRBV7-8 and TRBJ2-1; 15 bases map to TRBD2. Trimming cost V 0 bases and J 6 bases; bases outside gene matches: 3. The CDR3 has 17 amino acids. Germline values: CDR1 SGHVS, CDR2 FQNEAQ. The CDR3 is CASSLAGLAGGGNEQFF. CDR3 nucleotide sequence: TGTGCCAGCAGCTTAGCGGGACTAGCGGGGGGAGGCAATGAGCAGTTCTTC. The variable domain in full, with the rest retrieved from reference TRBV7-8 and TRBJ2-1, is GAGVSQSPRYKVAKRGQDVALRCDPISGHVSLFWYQQALGQGPEFLTYFQNEAQLDKSGLPSDRFFAERPEGSVSTLKIQRTQQEDSAVYLCASSLAGLAGGGNEQFFGPGTRLTVL.

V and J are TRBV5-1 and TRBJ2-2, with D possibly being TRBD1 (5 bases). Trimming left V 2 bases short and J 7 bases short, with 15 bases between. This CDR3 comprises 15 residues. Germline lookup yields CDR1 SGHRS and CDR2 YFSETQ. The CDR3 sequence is CASSLTPATVGELFF. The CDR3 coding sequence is TGCGCCAGCAGCTTAACCCCCGCGACAGTCGGGGAGCTGTTTTTT. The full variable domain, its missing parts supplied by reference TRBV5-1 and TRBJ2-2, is KAGVTQTPRYLIKTRGQQVTLSCSPISGHRSVSWYQQTPGQGLQFLFEYFSETQRNKGNFPGRFSGRQFSNSRSEMNVSTLELGDSALYLCASSLTPATVGELFFGEGSRLTVL.